This T cell receptor beta chain was recovered during a study of blood T cell repertoires in COVID-19. Study-wide context: PBMCs, B-cell-depleted T cells, or T cells were the source of the cDNA or gDNA that made up the material.

Sequencing was performed with immunoSEQ multiplex PCR; in TCRdb, only in-frame clones are kept and a portion is missing. The sample has 130,000 to 150,000 clones; roughly 80% are singletons. J was trimmed by 5 bases and V by 4 bases; bases with no gene match: 3. Germline assignment: CDR1 MNHEY and CDR2 SVGAGI. The CDR3 sequence is 14 residues long. The sample was PBMCs or T cells enriched from blood (not recorded which). The chain carries TRBV6-5 and TRBJ1-3; TRBD1 matches at 9 bases. This TCR was sampled from a middle-aged man who had recovered from COVID-19. The CDR3 loop is CASSSGTGRNTIYF. In DNA form, the CDR3 reads TGTGCCAGCAGTTCCGGGACAGGGCGAAACACCATATATTTT.